The rows below give T cell receptor beta chains drawn from one sample of a study of T cell responses to AZD1222 COVID-19 vaccine. Here immunoSEQ multiplex PCR was the method, and the copy in TCRdb shows in-frame clones only, minus some. The repertoire has 90,000 to 130,000 clones, 88% of them found once; the top ten carry around 1.5%. The specimen was peripheral blood, collected on day 0 of AZD1222 vaccination. The receptors were sampled from an adult in good health. CDR3s include the opening cysteine and the closing phenylalanine or tryptophan. The D gene is left open where the match is weak. Rows may omit the clone size; those that give it use once, few, many or a size class.

abundance	v_gene	j_gene	d_gene	CDR3nt	CDR3aa
once	TRBV28	TRBJ2-1	TRBD2	TGTGCCAGCAGTCCACAGGGGCGGACTAGCGGGAGAGGAAATGAGCAGTTCTTC	CASSPQGRTSGRGNEQFF
-	TRBV19	TRBJ1-2	-	TGTGCCAGTAGTTTCATGAGTGGCTACACCTTC	CASSFMSGYTF
-	TRBV7-2	TRBJ1-5	-	TGTGCCAGCAGCTTACAGACAGGCCAGGGTCAGCCCCAGCATTTT	CASSLQTGQGQPQHF
-	TRBV27	TRBJ1-4	-	TGTGCCAGCAGTTTATTCCCCGGGTCTAATGAAAAACTGTTTTTT	CASSLFPGSNEKLFF
-	TRBV29-1	TRBJ2-7	-	TGCAGCGTTGGTGTCGGTCGGTCCTACGAGCAGTACTTC	CSVGVGRSYEQYF
-	TRBV12-3/TRBV12-4	TRBJ1-2	-	TGTGCCAGCAGTTTCGGGGACGCTTATGGCTACACCTTC	CASSFGDAYGYTF
-	TRBV7-2	TRBJ1-2	-	TGTGCCAGCAGCCCCACGACAGCTAACTATGGCTACACCTTC	CASSPTTANYGYTF
-	TRBV18	TRBJ1-1	-	TGTGCCAGCTCACCAGGCCGAAACAGGGCGGACACTGAAGCTTTCTTT	CASSPGRNRADTEAFF
-	TRBV4-1	TRBJ2-2	-	TGCGCCAGCAGCCAAGAGACAGGGAGGGGACCCGGGGAGCTGTTTTTT	CASSQETGRGPGELFF
-	TRBV6-1	TRBJ1-5	-	TGTGCCAGCAGTGAGGGCAGGAAAAAATATAGCAATCAGCCCCAGCATTTT	CASSEGRKKYSNQPQHF
-	TRBV27	TRBJ2-6	TRBD1	TGTGCCAGCAGTTCGGACAGGGTTATAAGCCCCTCTGGGGCCAACGTCCTGACTTTC	CASSSDRVISPSGANVLTF
-	TRBV27	TRBJ2-5	-	TGTGCCAGCAGTTTATTGGAGGAAGAGACCCAGTACTTC	CASSLLEEETQYF
-	TRBV5-1	TRBJ1-1	TRBD1	TGCGCCAGCAGCCCTTCCGGGACAGGGCTTGCCATGAACACTGAAGCTTTCTTT	CASSPSGTGLAMNTEAFF
-	TRBV5-6	TRBJ1-1	-	TGTGCCAGCAGCACCCCGGTGGGGACTGAAGCTTTCTTT	CASSTPVGTEAFF
-	TRBV19	TRBJ1-5	TRBD1	TGTGCCAGTGGAATCGGTTCGACAGGGAACAATCAGCCCCAGCATTTT	CASGIGSTGNNQPQHF
-	TRBV25-1	TRBJ1-6	-	TGTGCCAGCAGTGGAAATTCACCCCTCCACTTT	CASSGNSPLHF
-	TRBV7-2	TRBJ2-5	TRBD2	TGTGCCAGCAGCCGGACTAGCGGGAGGGAAGAGACCCAGTACTTC	CASSRTSGREETQYF
-	TRBV5-1	TRBJ2-3	-	TGCGCCAGCAGCTCTGGACTCTACTCTAACTCGGATACGCAGTATTTT	CASSSGLYSNSDTQYF
-	TRBV28	TRBJ1-2	-	TGTGCCAGCGAGGGGCAGATGTTCCCCTATGGCTACACCTTC	CASEGQMFPYGYTF
-	TRBV12-3/TRBV12-4	TRBJ1-6	-	TGTGCCAGCAGTTTAAAAGAGGATTCACCCCTCCACTTT	CASSLKEDSPLHF
-	TRBV27	TRBJ2-5	-	TGTGCCAGCAGTTTATCTCGACTGGCAGAGACCCAGTACTTC	CASSLSRLAETQYF
-	TRBV23-1	TRBJ2-2	-	TGCGCCAGCAGACCGGTTCTGAGGGGATTACACACCGGGGAGCTGTTTTTT	CASRPVLRGLHTGELFF
-	TRBV7-9	TRBJ1-1	-	TGTGCCAGCAGTTCTTTCGGGGGGCTGGAAACTGAAGCTTTCTTT	CASSSFGGLETEAFF
-	TRBV19	TRBJ1-2	-	TGTGCCAGTAGTGAGACTGAGCTCTATGGCTACACCTTC	CASSETELYGYTF
-	TRBV27	TRBJ1-5	-	TGTGCCAGCAGTTACGGGGGAAGCAATCAGCCCCAGCATTTT	CASSYGGSNQPQHF
-	TRBV2	TRBJ1-4	TRBD1	TGTGCCAGCAGCCCCAACCCCGGGACAGGGGCAGAAAAACTGTTTTTT	CASSPNPGTGAEKLFF
-	TRBV19	TRBJ1-2	-	TGTGCCAGTAGTATGAGGACAGAACCTAACTATGGCTACACCTTC	CASSMRTEPNYGYTF
-	TRBV18	TRBJ2-1	TRBD2	TGTGCCAGCTCACCGGGACTAGCGGGTGCCAATGAGCAGTTCTTC	CASSPGLAGANEQFF
-	TRBV28	TRBJ1-1	-	TGTGCCAGCAGTTTAGGGTCGCGCTCCTCTGAAGCTTTCTTT	CASSLGSRSSEAFF
-	TRBV6-5	TRBJ2-1	TRBD2	TGTGCCAGCAGTTACTTAGCGGGAGGATATGAGCAGTTCTTC	CASSYLAGGYEQFF
few	TRBV4-2	TRBJ1-1	-	TGTGCCAGCAGCTCACCACAGAGTCGGGCTGAAGCTTTCTTT	CASSSPQSRAEAFF
-	TRBV10-3	TRBJ1-1	-	TGTGCCATCAGCCACGGGGGGAACACTGAAGCTTTCTTT	CAISHGGNTEAFF
-	TRBV5-1	TRBJ2-3	-	TGCGCCAGCAGCTTGGATCCCGCTAGCACAGATACGCAGTATTTT	CASSLDPASTDTQYF
-	TRBV7-2	TRBJ2-2	-	TGTGCCAGCAGCTTACTCGGCGGGACGAACACCGGGGAGCTGTTTTTT	CASSLLGGTNTGELFF
-	TRBV2	TRBJ1-1	-	TGTGCCAGCAGTAGCTCGGGGGTGACTGAAGCTTTCTTT	CASSSSGVTEAFF
-	TRBV6-5	TRBJ1-5	TRBD1	TGTGCCAGCACCAGGGACAGGGGCGACGTTCAGCCCCAGCATTTT	CASTRDRGDVQPQHF
-	TRBV7-9	TRBJ1-1	TRBD1	TGTGCCAGCAGCCTCAGTACAGGGGACACTGAAGCTTTCTTT	CASSLSTGDTEAFF
-	TRBV6-4	TRBJ1-1	-	TGTGCCAGCAGAGTCAACCAGAGAGACGTAGCTTTCTTT	CASRVNQRDVAFF
-	TRBV15	TRBJ2-7	TRBD1	TGTGCCACCAGCAAGGGACAGGGCCTTCACGAGCAGTACTTC	CATSKGQGLHEQYF
few	TRBV19	TRBJ1-1	-	TGTGCCAGTAGTACGCCGCCTGACAGATATAACACTGAAGCTTTCTTT	CASSTPPDRYNTEAFF
-	TRBV29-1	TRBJ1-5	-	TGCAGCGCCCTAACGGGGACAAATCAGCCCCAGCATTTT	CSALTGTNQPQHF
-	TRBV7-8	TRBJ2-1	TRBD1	TGTGCCAGCAGCAACCTACAGGGGGTCTCCGACAATGAGCAGTTCTTC	CASSNLQGVSDNEQFF
few	TRBV7-9	TRBJ2-3	-	TGTGCCAGCAGCTTAGAAGCCGGAGGTGCAGATACGCAGTATTTT	CASSLEAGGADTQYF
once	TRBV5-6	TRBJ2-3	-	TGTGCCAGCAGCTTGGCCGCAGTGGGGGTTACGCAGTATTTT	CASSLAAVGVTQYF
-	TRBV6-1	TRBJ1-5	TRBD1	TGTGCCAGCAGTGAGTCCAGGGGGGGCGGTCAGCCCCAGCATTTT	CASSESRGGGQPQHF
-	TRBV2	TRBJ2-1	-	TGTGCCAGCAGTGGACATGGGGATGAGCAGTTCTTC	CASSGHGDEQFF
-	TRBV30	TRBJ1-2	-	TGTGCCTGGAGTGTACGCAGCTATGGCTACACCTTC	CAWSVRSYGYTF
-	TRBV3-1/TRBV3-2	TRBJ2-7	-	TGTGCCAGCAGCCAAGGGGGTCTAAGCGGCTCCTACGAGCAGTACTTC	CASSQGGLSGSYEQYF
-	TRBV30	TRBJ2-1	TRBD2	TGTGCCTGGAGTAGACTAGCGGGATTCGGTGAGCAGTTCTTC	CAWSRLAGFGEQFF
-	TRBV6-5	TRBJ1-2	-	TGTGCCAGCAGACTCAAGGGCAGCTATGGCTACACCTTC	CASRLKGSYGYTF
-	TRBV5-1	TRBJ2-2	-	TGCGCCAGCAACCGAGGGACACCGAACACCGGGGAGCTGTTTTTT	CASNRGTPNTGELFF
-	TRBV7-9	TRBJ1-3	-	TGTGCCAGCAGCTCAAGGGGTTATGGAAACACCATATATTTT	CASSSRGYGNTIYF